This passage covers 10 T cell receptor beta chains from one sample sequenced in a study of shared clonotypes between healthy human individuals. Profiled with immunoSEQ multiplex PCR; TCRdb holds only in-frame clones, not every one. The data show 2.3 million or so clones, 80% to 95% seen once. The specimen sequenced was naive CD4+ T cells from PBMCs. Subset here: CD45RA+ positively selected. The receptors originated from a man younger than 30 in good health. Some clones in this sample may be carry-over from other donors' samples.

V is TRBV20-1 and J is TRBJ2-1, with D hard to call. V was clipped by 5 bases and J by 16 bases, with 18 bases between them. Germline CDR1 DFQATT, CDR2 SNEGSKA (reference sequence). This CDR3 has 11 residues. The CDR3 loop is CSAPAGQVVFF. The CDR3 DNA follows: TGCAGTGCTCCAGCCGGGCAGGTTGTATTCTTC.

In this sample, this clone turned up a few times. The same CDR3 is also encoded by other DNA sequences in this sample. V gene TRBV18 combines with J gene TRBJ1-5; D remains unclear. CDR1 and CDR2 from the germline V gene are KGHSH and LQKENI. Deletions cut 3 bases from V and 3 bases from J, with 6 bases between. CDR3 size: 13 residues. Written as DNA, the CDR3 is TGTGCCAGCTCACCGGGTTCCAATCAGCCCCAGCATTTT. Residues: CASSPGSNQPQHF. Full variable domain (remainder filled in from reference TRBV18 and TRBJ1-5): NAGVMQNPRHLVRRRGQEARLRCSPMKGHSHVYWYRQLPEEGLKFMVYLQKENIIDESGMPKERFSAEFPKEGPSILRIQQVVRGDSAAYFCASSPGSNQPQHFGDGTRLSIL.

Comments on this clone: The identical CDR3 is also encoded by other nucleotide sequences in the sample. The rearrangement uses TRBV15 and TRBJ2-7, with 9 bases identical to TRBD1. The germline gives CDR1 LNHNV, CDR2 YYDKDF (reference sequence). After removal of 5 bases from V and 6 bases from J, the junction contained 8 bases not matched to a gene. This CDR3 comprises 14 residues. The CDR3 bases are TGTGCCACCAGCCGTCCTGGGACAGGGAGCGAGCAGTACTTC. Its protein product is CATSRPGTGSEQYF.

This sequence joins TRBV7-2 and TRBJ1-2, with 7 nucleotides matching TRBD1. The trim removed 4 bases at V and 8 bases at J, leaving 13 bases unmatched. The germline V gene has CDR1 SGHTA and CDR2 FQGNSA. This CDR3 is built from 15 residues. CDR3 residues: CASSSQQGILRGYTF. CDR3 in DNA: TGTGCCAGCAGCTCCCAACAGGGGATTTTGAGGGGCTACACCTTC. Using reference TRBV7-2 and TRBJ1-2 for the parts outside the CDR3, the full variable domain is GAGVSQSPSNKVTEKGKDVELRCDPISGHTALYWYRQSLGQGLEFLIYFQGNSAPDKSGLPSDRFSAERTGGSVSTLTIQRTQQEDSAVYLCASSSQQGILRGYTFGSGTRLTVV.

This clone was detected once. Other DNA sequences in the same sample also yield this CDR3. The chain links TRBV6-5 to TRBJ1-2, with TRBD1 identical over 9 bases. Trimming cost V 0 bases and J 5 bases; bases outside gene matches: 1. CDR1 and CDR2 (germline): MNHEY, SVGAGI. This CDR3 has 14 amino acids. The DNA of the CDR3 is TGTGCCAGCAGTTACTCCGACAGGGGGTATGGCTACACCTTC. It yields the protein CASSYSDRGYGYTF.

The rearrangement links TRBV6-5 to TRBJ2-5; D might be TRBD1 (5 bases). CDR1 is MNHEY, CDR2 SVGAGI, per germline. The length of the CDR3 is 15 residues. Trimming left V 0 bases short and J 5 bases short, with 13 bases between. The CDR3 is CASSYSTTAGETQYF. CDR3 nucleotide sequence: TGTGCCAGCAGTTACTCGACGACCGCAGGGGAGACCCAGTACTTC.

The CDR3 here is CASSLSAGNYNEQFF. CDR3 nucleotide sequence: TGTGCCAGCAGCTTATCGGCCGGGAACTACAATGAGCAGTTCTTC. The J gene is TRBJ2-1, the V gene TRBV11-2; D possibly corresponds to TRBD2 (5 bases). This CDR3 is built from 15 residues. Germline lookup yields CDR1 SGHAT and CDR2 FQNNGV. V shed 2 bases and J shed 3 bases, with 11 bases lying between them.

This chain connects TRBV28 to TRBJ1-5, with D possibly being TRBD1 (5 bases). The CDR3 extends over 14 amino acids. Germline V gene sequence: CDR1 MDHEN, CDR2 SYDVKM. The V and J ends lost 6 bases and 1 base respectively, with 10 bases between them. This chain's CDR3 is CASSPGLSNQPQHF. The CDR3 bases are TGTGCCAGCAGCCCGGGACTAAGCAATCAGCCCCAGCATTTT.

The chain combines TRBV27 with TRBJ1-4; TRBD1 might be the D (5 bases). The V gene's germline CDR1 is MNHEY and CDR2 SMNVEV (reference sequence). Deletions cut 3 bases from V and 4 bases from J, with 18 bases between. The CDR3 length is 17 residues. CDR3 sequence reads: CASSFFGEGPDNEKLFF. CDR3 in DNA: TGTGCCAGCAGTTTCTTCGGTGAGGGGCCGGATAATGAAAAACTGTTTTTT.

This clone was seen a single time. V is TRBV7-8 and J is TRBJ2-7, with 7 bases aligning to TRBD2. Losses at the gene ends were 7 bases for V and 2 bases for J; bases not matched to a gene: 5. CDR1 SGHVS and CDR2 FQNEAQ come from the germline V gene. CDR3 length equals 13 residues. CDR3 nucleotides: TGTGCCAGCACCAAAGCGGGACCCTACGAGCAGTACTTC. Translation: CASTKAGPYEQYF.